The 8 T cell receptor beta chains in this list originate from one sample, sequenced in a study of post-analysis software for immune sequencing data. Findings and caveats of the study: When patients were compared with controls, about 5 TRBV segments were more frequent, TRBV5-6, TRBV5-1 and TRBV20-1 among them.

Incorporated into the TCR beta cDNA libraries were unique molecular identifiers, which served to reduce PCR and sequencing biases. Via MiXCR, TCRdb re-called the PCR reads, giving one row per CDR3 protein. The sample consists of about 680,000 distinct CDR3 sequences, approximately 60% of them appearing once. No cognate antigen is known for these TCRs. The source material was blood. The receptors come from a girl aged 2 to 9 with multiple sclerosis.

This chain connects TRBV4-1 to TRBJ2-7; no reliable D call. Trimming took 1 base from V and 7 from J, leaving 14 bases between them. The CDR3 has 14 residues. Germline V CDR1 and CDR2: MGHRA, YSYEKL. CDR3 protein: CASSQVGQQDEQYF. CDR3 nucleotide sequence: TGCGCCAGCAGCCAAGTCGGCCAGCAGGATGAGCAGTACTTC.

The CDR3 DNA sequence: TGTGCCAGCAATCTAAGGGAAAAACTGTTTTTT. The encoded protein is CASNLREKLFF. The chain has TRBV2 and TRBJ1-4; no definite D call. Germline loops: CDR1 SNHLY, CDR2 FYNNEI. V lost 7 bases and J lost 8, with 8 bases in between. The CDR3 length is 11 residues.

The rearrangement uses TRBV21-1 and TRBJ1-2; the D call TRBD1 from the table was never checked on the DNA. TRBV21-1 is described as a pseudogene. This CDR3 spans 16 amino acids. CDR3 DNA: TGTGCCAGCAGCACACCCAGAGGACAGGGGAGGAGTGGCTACACCTTC. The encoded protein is CASSTPRGQGRSGYTF.

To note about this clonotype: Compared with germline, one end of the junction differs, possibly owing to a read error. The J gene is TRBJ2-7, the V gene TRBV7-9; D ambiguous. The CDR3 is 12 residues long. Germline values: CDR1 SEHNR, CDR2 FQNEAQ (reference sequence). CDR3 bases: TGTGCCAGCAGCCAATTTCCACACGAGGAGTACTTC. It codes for CASSQFPHEEYF.

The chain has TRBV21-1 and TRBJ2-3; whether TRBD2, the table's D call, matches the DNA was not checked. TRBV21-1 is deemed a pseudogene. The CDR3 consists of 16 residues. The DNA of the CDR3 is TGTGCCAGCAGCAAGGAAAATGGGAGGGGCACAGATACGCAGTATTTT. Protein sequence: CASSKENGRGTDTQYF.

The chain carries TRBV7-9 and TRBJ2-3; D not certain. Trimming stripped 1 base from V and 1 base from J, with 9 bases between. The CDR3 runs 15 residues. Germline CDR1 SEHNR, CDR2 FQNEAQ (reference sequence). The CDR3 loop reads CASSLGVLRTDTQYF. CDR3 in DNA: TGTGCCAGCAGCTTAGGGGTCCTTCGCACAGATACGCAGTATTTT.

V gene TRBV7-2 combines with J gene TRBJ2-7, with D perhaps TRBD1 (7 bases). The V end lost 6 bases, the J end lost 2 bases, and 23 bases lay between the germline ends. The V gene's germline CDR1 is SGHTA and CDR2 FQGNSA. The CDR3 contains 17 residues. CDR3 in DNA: TGTGCCAGCAGTCATCCCCGCGGGACAGTAATTACCTACGAGCAGTACTTC. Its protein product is CASSHPRGTVITYEQYF.

The CDR3 coding sequence is TGTGCCATCAGGCCCAGGACTAGCCCAGATACGCAGTATTTT. It codes for CAIRPRTSPDTQYF. The chain recombines TRBV10-3 with TRBJ2-3; 8 nucleotides match TRBD2. The CDR3 has 14 amino acids. Losses at the gene ends were 6 bases for V and 4 bases for J; bases not matched to a gene: 6. CDR1 is ENHRY and CDR2 is SYGVKD in the germline V gene.